The 27 T cell receptor beta chains below were found in one sample sequenced in a study of blood T cells in healthy people across ages. The authors ran a second PCR of about 7 to 11 cycles using a sample-barcoded 5' primer and a J-beta primer mix. Each CDR3 protein gets one entry after TCRdb re-called the 5' RACE reads with MiXCR. The sample includes about 720,000 distinct CDR3 sequences, 20% to 25% of them seen just once. Specimen: blood. All receptors derive from a man aged 65 to 85 in good health.

The chain is built from TRBV4-2 and TRBJ2-4; D may be TRBD2 (5 bases). The CDR3 totals 18 residues. V was cut by 3 bases and J by 6 bases, with 24 bases left in between. The germline CDR1 and CDR2 sequences are LGHNA and YNFKEQ. In nucleotides, the CDR3 is TGTGCCAGCAGCCACGGGGTTTTGATAGTTGAAAGGTTAAACATTCAGTACTTC. This translates into CASSHGVLIVERLNIQYF.

This chain uses TRBV29-1 with TRBJ2-4, with D possibly TRBD1 on 5 matching bases. The CDR3 runs 11 residues. With 7 bases removed from V and 7 bases from J, the gap between germline ends came to 11 bases. Germline CDR1 reads SQVTM; CDR2 reads ANQGSEA. The CDR3 DNA reads as TGCAGCGGCGGCCAGGGCAACATTCAGTACTTC. Translating it yields CSGGQGNIQYF.

This clonotype occurred many times. The J gene is TRBJ2-7, the V gene TRBV12-3 or TRBV12-4; 7 nucleotides align to TRBD2. The CDR3 totals 14 residues. V was clipped by 7 bases and J by 1 base; unmatched bases: 7. The CDR3 region is CASTFTGGSYEQYF. The DNA for the CDR3 is TGTGCCAGCACCTTTACCGGGGGGTCCTACGAGCAGTACTTC.

The chain uses TRBV10-2 and TRBJ2-1; no firm D call. V gave up 0 bases and J gave up 8 bases, with 2 bases separating them. This CDR3 has 11 amino acids. Germline assignment: CDR1 WSHSY and CDR2 SAAADI. CDR3 protein: CASSESDEQFF. For the CDR3, the DNA is TGCGCCAGCAGTGAGTCTGATGAGCAGTTCTTC.

The CDR3 sequence is CSVARGLLFMNTEAFF. The DNA for the CDR3 is TGCAGCGTGGCGAGGGGGCTCCTCTTCATGAACACTGAAGCTTTCTTT. This chain connects TRBV29-1 to TRBJ1-1, with 7 positions matching TRBD1. In germline, CDR1 is SQVTM, CDR2 ANQGSEA. The CDR3 length is 16 residues. V shed 6 bases, J shed 0 bases, and the junction held 13 bases outside the gene matches.

This clonotype has just a few counts. The chain is built from TRBV28 and TRBJ2-3, with 9 bases lining up with TRBD1. Losses at the gene ends were 5 bases for V and 6 bases for J; bases not matched to a gene: 12. Germline V CDR1 and CDR2: MDHEN, SYDVKM. This CDR3 contains 16 residues. The CDR3 spells CASSPTSTGGFDTQYF. DNA of the CDR3: TGTGCCAGCAGTCCAACCTCTACAGGGGGCTTTGATACGCAGTATTTT.

The chain links TRBV28 to TRBJ2-7; a weak D match, TRBD2 (7 bases). CDR3 length: 14 residues. Germline values: CDR1 MDHEN, CDR2 SYDVKM. V lost 2 bases to trimming and J lost 7 bases, with 15 bases between them. CDR3 bases: TGTGCCAGCAGTTTAGGCGGGGGCCCAAAGGAGCAGTACTTC. Its translation: CASSLGGGPKEQYF.

This clonotype was seen only a few times. CDR3 sequence (DNA): TGCGCCAGCAGCTTGGTAACTAGCGGGGGACGCACAGATACGCAGTATTTT. Its translation is CASSLVTSGGRTDTQYF. The chain carries TRBV5-1 and TRBJ2-3; the match to TRBD2 covers 11 bases. This CDR3 contains 17 residues. Germline V gene data show CDR1 as SGHRS and CDR2 as YFSETQ. Germline trimming cut 0 bases from V and 1 base from J; bases unmatched to any gene: 4.

This clonotype was seen more than once but under ten times. The chain employs TRBV7-3 and TRBJ2-3; 8 bases map to TRBD2. Germline V CDR1 and CDR2: SGHTA, FQGTGA. V lost 5 bases to trimming and J lost 0 bases; unmatched junction nucleotides: 4. The CDR3 has 15 residues. The CDR3, as DNA: TGTGCCAGCAGCCAACTAGCGGCTAGCACAGATACGCAGTATTTT. Translating it yields CASSQLAASTDTQYF.

This clonotype was seen a few times. The chain carries TRBV7-2 and TRBJ2-3; 7 bases map to TRBD1. J gave up 0 bases and V 5 bases, and 17 bases lay outside the gene matches. Germline V gene sequence: CDR1 SGHTA, CDR2 FQGNSA. The CDR3 loop spans 19 amino acids. The CDR3 reads CASSIVNSRRGQSTDTQYF. The CDR3 bases are TGTGCCAGCAGCATAGTAAACTCCCGCAGGGGACAGAGCACAGATACGCAGTATTTT.

This chain uses TRBV5-1 with TRBJ1-1; D is undetermined. Germline CDR1 and CDR2: SGHRS and YFSETQ. The CDR3 covers 14 residues. With 1 base removed from V and 7 bases from J, the gap between germline ends came to 14 bases. CDR3 nucleotides: TGCGCCAGCAGCTTGTTGCCGGGGTATATTGAAGCTTTCTTT. This gives the protein CASSLLPGYIEAFF.

There are a few counts of this clonotype. The J gene is TRBJ2-6, the V gene TRBV7-9, with no clear D. The CDR3 is 16 amino acids. Between the trimmed V and J ends, which lost 4 bases and 0 bases, there was a span of 10 bases. Looked up from germline, CDR1 is SEHNR and CDR2 is FQNEAQ (reference sequence). The CDR3 spells CASSSALGSGANVLTF. Written as DNA, the CDR3 is TGTGCCAGCAGCTCAGCCCTGGGCTCTGGGGCCAACGTCCTGACTTTC.

This chain joins TRBV20-1 and TRBJ2-1; TRBD2 is a possible D gene (6 bases). The CDR3 runs 16 residues. Deletions cut 3 bases from V and 0 bases from J, with 15 bases between. Germline loops: CDR1 DFQATT, CDR2 SNEGSKA (reference sequence). DNA of the CDR3: TGCAGTGCTAGCAGCGGGTTGGTGGGCTCCTACAATGAGCAGTTCTTC. Protein: CSASSGLVGSYNEQFF.

Only one count was recorded for this clonotype. V gene TRBV2 combines with J gene TRBJ2-5; D gene uncertain. The J call may be incorrect, as the DNA end agrees better with TRBJ2-1. The CDR3 has 13 amino acids. CDR1 SNHLY and CDR2 FYNNEI come from the germline V gene. CDR3 sequence (DNA): TGTGCCAGCAAGGGTGAGAGTCACAATGAGCAGTTCTTC. It codes for CASKGESHNEQFF.

V gene TRBV20-1 combines with J gene TRBJ2-2, with TRBD2 as a possible D gene (6 bases). Trimming left V 1 base short and J 4 bases short, with 19 bases between. In germline, CDR1 is DFQATT, CDR2 SNEGSKA (reference sequence). The CDR3 runs 17 residues. The CDR3: CSARASGARAGTGELFF. In DNA, the CDR3 is TGCAGTGCTAGAGCCTCCGGGGCCCGAGCGGGCACCGGGGAGCTGTTTTTT.

As DNA, the CDR3 is TGTGCCAGCAAGGACAGGGGGCAGGACACTGAAGCTTTCTTT. Amino acids: CASKDRGQDTEAFF. The chain recombines TRBV7-3 with TRBJ1-1; 11 positions match TRBD1. Trimming removed 7 bases from V and 3 bases from J; junction bases left unmatched: 4. The CDR3 sequence is 14 residues long. Germline assignment: CDR1 SGHTA and CDR2 FQGTGA.

This clonotype was observed a few times. The chain combines TRBV5-1 with TRBJ2-1; D unclear. Germline CDR1 and CDR2: SGHRS and YFSETQ. The V end lost 1 base, the J end lost 2 bases, and 13 bases lay between the germline ends. The CDR3 runs to 16 residues. CDR3: CASSLWAARTYNEQFF. The CDR3 DNA reads as TGCGCCAGCAGCTTGTGGGCAGCGAGAACCTACAATGAGCAGTTCTTC.

This clonotype was counted between two and nine times. J is TRBJ2-1 and V is TRBV14; the D gene is possibly TRBD2 (6 bases). V dropped 1 base and J dropped 6 bases, with 10 bases sitting between them. From germline, CDR1 is SGHDN and CDR2 FVKESK. The CDR3 loop spans 14 amino acids. The CDR3 nucleotides are TGTGCCAGCAGCCAAGGCCTAGCGCTCAATGAGCAGTTCTTC. Amino acid sequence: CASSQGLALNEQFF.

This clonotype was counted a few times. The chain joins TRBV19 to TRBJ2-5; possible D gene TRBD2, 5 bases. The V gene lost 6 bases and the J gene lost 2 bases, with 16 bases spanning the gap. The germline CDR1 and CDR2 sequences are LNHDA and SQIVND (reference sequence). The CDR3 spans 15 residues. Here the CDR3 DNA reads TGTGCCAGTAGAGGCAGCGGAAGCCCACAAGAGACCCAGTACTTC. It encodes CASRGSGSPQETQYF.

This clonotype came up many times. V usage is TRBV3-1 and J usage is TRBJ2-1; TRBD2 might be the D (6 bases). V gave up 4 bases and J gave up 0 bases, with 10 bases separating them. Germline V gene data show CDR1 as LGHDT and CDR2 as YNNKEL (reference sequence). The CDR3 contains 15 residues. CDR3 nucleotides: TGTGCCAGCAGCCGGGCGGGGAGCTCCTACAATGAGCAGTTCTTC. The encoded protein is CASSRAGSSYNEQFF.

The gene calls are TRBV30 and TRBJ1-2; 11 nucleotides agree with TRBD1. The germline V gene encodes CDR1 GTSNPN and CDR2 SVGIG (reference sequence). V gave up 5 bases and J gave up 8 bases; unmatched junction bases: 4. The CDR3 contains 12 residues. For the CDR3, the DNA is TGTGCCTGGGGACAGGGGGCTGGCGGCTACACCTTC. Protein: CAWGQGAGGYTF.

The chain joins TRBV20-1 to TRBJ2-7; 8 bases fit TRBD1. The CDR3 has 14 residues. The V gene end was trimmed by 3 bases and the J gene end by 5 bases; junction bases not matched to a gene: 9. From germline, CDR1 is DFQATT and CDR2 SNEGSKA (reference sequence). The CDR3 bases are TGCAGTGCTAGGGCCACGGACAGGGCCCACGAGCAGTACGTC. This encodes CSARATDRAHEQYV.

This clonotype was found many times. V gene TRBV6-5 combines with J gene TRBJ1-2, with a possible D match to TRBD1 (5 bases). Trimming pared 0 bases from V and 6 bases from J, leaving 11 bases between. The CDR3 totals 14 residues. CDR1 and CDR2 from the germline V gene are MNHEY and SVGAGI. CDR3 in amino acids: CASSYSNRINGYTF. In DNA form, the CDR3 reads TGTGCCAGCAGTTACTCGAACAGGATTAATGGCTACACCTTC.

Details on this clonotype: Its ends do not fully match the called genes, so a read error is possible. The chain has TRBV20-1 and TRBJ2-1, with 9 bases matching TRBD2. Germline CDR1 is DFQATT and CDR2 is SNEGSKA (reference sequence). This CDR3 is built from 15 residues. The CDR3 sequence: CSARDSGGRVNEQFF. The CDR3 DNA follows: TGCAGTGCCAGAGATTCGGGCGGGAGGGTGAATGAGCAGTTCTTC.

This clonotype was seen a few times. This chain uses TRBV12-3 or TRBV12-4 with TRBJ1-3; D perhaps matches TRBD1 (5 bases). The CDR3 spans 14 residues. V dropped 6 bases and J dropped 0 bases, with 9 bases sitting between them. CDR3 protein: CASSRQNSGNTIYF. DNA of the CDR3: TGTGCCAGCAGCCGACAGAACTCTGGAAACACCATATATTTT.

This clonotype was picked up a small number of times. This rearrangement joins TRBV15 to TRBJ1-4; the D gene is possibly TRBD1 (5 bases). V lost 0 bases, J lost 6 bases, and 14 bases lay in between. Germline V lookup: CDR1 LNHNV, CDR2 YYDKDF (reference sequence). The CDR3 covers 16 residues. CDR3 coding DNA: TGTGCCACCAGCAGAGATATCCAGGGAGGTTATGAAAAACTGTTTTTT. Amino acid sequence: CATSRDIQGGYEKLFF.

The V call is TRBV18, the J call TRBJ1-1, with D unresolved. V shed 3 bases and J shed 5 bases, with 10 bases lying between them. The V gene's germline CDR1 is KGHSH and CDR2 LQKENI. The CDR3 length is 13 residues. In DNA, the CDR3 is TGTGCCAGCTCACCCCGTATGGTAACTGAAGCTTTCTTT. Translating gives CASSPRMVTEAFF.